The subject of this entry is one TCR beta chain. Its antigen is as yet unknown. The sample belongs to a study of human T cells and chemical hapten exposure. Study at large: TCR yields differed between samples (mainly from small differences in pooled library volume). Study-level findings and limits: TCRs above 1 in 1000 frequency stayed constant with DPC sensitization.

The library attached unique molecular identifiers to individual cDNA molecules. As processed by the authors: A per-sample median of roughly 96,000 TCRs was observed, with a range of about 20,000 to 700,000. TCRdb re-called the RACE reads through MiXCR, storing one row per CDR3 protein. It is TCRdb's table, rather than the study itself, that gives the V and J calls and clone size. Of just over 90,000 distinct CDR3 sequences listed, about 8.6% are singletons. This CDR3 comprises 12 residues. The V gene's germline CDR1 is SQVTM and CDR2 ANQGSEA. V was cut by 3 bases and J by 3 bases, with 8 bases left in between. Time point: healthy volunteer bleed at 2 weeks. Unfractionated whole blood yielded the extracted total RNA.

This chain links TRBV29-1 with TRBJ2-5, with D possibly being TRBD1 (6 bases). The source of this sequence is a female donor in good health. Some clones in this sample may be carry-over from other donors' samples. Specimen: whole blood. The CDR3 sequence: CSVEDRKETQYF. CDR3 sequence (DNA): TGCAGCGTTGAGGACAGAAAAGAGACCCAGTACTTC.